One sample yielded the 21 T cell receptor beta chains listed below, sequenced in a study of radiotherapy plus CTLA-4 blockade in lung cancer. This table comes from immunoSEQ multiplex PCR, and its TCRdb copy is limited to in-frame clones, with some not included. The table records 14,000 to 15,000 clones, about two thirds of them present only once. Material: peripheral blood, obtained from a patient treated with radiotherapy plus ipilimumab. Every receptor here comes from a human donor with non-small cell lung cancer whose response to radiotherapy plus ipilimumab could not be evaluated.

The J gene is TRBJ2-1, the V gene TRBV7-2, with 11 bases that match TRBD2. The CDR3 sequence is 15 residues long. The germline V gene has CDR1 SGHTA and CDR2 FQGNSA. With 1 base clipped from V and 10 bases from J, the junction kept 6 bases outside the gene matches. As DNA, the CDR3 is TGTGCCAGCAGCTTAGGACTAGCGGGGCGGAAGGAGCAGTTCTTC. Amino acids: CASSLGLAGRKEQFF.

Notes on this clone: One end of the junction fails to match germline, which may point to a read error. This chain connects TRBV18 to TRBJ1-2; D is perhaps TRBD1 (6 bases). The CDR3 is 14 residues long. CDR1 and CDR2 (germline): KGHSH, LQKENI. The CDR3 region is CASSPQRERTEEYF. The CDR3 DNA follows: TGTGCCAGCTCACCACAGAGAGAGAGGACAGAGGAGTACTTC.

The chain couples TRBV29-1 to TRBJ2-5; TRBD1 aligns across 8 bases. Looked up from germline, CDR1 is SQVTM and CDR2 is ANQGSEA. There are 14 residues in the CDR3. After removal of 6 bases from V and 7 bases from J, the junction contained 13 bases not matched to a gene. As DNA, the CDR3 is TGCAGCGTCTACAGGGGGACCCGGGATGGGACCCAGTACTTC. Translated, it gives CSVYRGTRDGTQYF. The variable domain in full, completed from reference TRBV29-1 and TRBJ2-5, reads SAVISQKPSRDICQRGTSLTIQCQVDSQVTMMFWYRQQPGQSLTLIATANQGSEATYESGFVIDKFPISRPNLTFSTLTVSNMSPEDSSIYLCSVYRGTRDGTQYFGPGTRLLVL.

The rearrangement joins TRBV6-6 to TRBJ2-3; the match to TRBD1 covers 7 bases. After removal of 8 bases from V and 2 bases from J, the junction contained 7 bases not matched to a gene. In germline, CDR1 is MNHNY, CDR2 SVGAGI (reference sequence). This CDR3 is 14 amino acids long. CDR3 sequence (DNA): TGTGCCAGCTGCCGGGACAGCAACACAGATACGCAGTATTTT. It yields the protein CASCRDSNTDTQYF.

The chain couples TRBV27 to TRBJ2-1; D unclear. V lost 4 bases and J lost 0, with 10 bases in between. The CDR3 extends over 15 amino acids. The germline V gene has CDR1 MNHEY and CDR2 SMNVEV (reference sequence). The CDR3 DNA reads TGTGCCAGCAGTTCTTTGAGAATCTCCTACAATGAGCAGTTCTTC. Its protein product is CASSSLRISYNEQFF.

The gene calls are TRBV6-5 and TRBJ1-5; TRBD1 might be the D (6 bases). The germline CDR1 and CDR2 sequences are MNHEY and SVGAGI. V lost 5 bases and J lost 3, with 11 bases in between. This CDR3 has 14 amino acids. The CDR3 spells CASSTDRTNQPQHF. The CDR3 coding sequence is TGTGCCAGCAGTACCGACAGGACCAATCAGCCCCAGCATTTT.

The chain is built from TRBV5-1 and TRBJ1-4; no clear D gene. Germline V gene lookup returns CDR1 SGHRS and CDR2 YFSETQ. Trimming stripped 0 bases from V and 8 bases from J, with 11 bases between. CDR3 length equals 14 residues. For the CDR3, the DNA is TGCGCCAGCAGCTTGGGCCAGGAGGGCGAAAAACTGTTTTTT. Protein product: CASSLGQEGEKLFF.

The CDR3 sequence: CASSFSGGEQPQHF. The CDR3, as DNA: TGTGCCAGCAGTTTTTCAGGGGGCGAGCAGCCCCAGCATTTT. V is TRBV27 and J is TRBJ1-5; TRBD1 agrees at 8 bases. Germline values: CDR1 MNHEY, CDR2 SMNVEV (reference sequence). The CDR3 length is 14 residues. After removal of 3 bases from V and 7 bases from J, the junction contained 5 bases not matched to a gene.

This clone was counted between two and nine times. The chain couples TRBV6-5 to TRBJ2-3, with D hard to call. Between the trimmed V and J ends, which lost 0 bases and 6 bases, there was a span of 7 bases. There are 13 residues in the CDR3. The V gene's germline CDR1 is MNHEY and CDR2 SVGAGI. In DNA, the CDR3 is TGTGCCAGCAGTTACTCTATCGGGGATACGCAGTATTTT. Protein sequence: CASSYSIGDTQYF.

This chain connects TRBV29-1 to TRBJ2-1; D is possibly TRBD2 (6 bases). Germline CDR1 is SQVTM and CDR2 is ANQGSEA. This CDR3 spans 10 amino acids. V dropped 2 bases and J dropped 10 bases, with 6 bases sitting between them. CDR3 DNA sequence: TGCAGCGTTGAAAGCGGGGAGCAGTTCTTC. It specifies CSVESGEQFF.

This chain links TRBV5-1 with TRBJ1-1, with D perhaps TRBD1 (5 bases). The CDR3 has 16 amino acids. Germline lookup yields CDR1 SGHRS and CDR2 YFSETQ. Trimming removed 0 bases at V and 0 bases at J, with 12 bases between. CDR3 in amino acids: CASSLALSGVNTEAFF. DNA for the CDR3: TGCGCCAGCAGCTTGGCCTTATCGGGGGTGAACACTGAAGCTTTCTTT.

The gene calls are TRBV5-8 and TRBJ1-5; TRBD1 matches 7 bases. There are 15 residues in the CDR3. Germline-derived CDR1 and CDR2 are SGHTS and YDEGEE. V gave up 0 bases and J gave up 5 bases; unmatched junction bases: 5. CDR3 region: CASSLEGGEDQPQHF. The CDR3 bases are TGTGCCAGCAGCTTGGAAGGGGGCGAAGATCAGCCCCAGCATTTT.

In its sample, this clone was seen a few times. J is TRBJ1-4 and V is TRBV2, with 9 bases fitting TRBD1. From germline, CDR1 is SNHLY and CDR2 FYNNEI. Unmatched junction bases numbered 9, after V lost 6 bases and J lost 13 bases. The CDR3 spans 13 residues. CDR3 residues: CASSVGQGRVLFF. The CDR3 coding sequence is TGTGCCAGCAGCGTGGGACAGGGCAGAGTACTGTTTTTT.

The chain carries TRBV6-1 and TRBJ1-3, with a possible D match to TRBD1 (5 bases). The CDR3 spans 14 residues. V lost 8 bases and J lost 3, with 14 bases in between. The germline V gene encodes CDR1 MNHNS and CDR2 SASEGT. The CDR3 bases are TGTGCCAGCGAACGGAGGGGAGGTGGAAACACCATATATTTT. This sequence encodes CASERRGGGNTIYF.

Only a few counts were recorded for this clone. The rearrangement uses TRBV9 and TRBJ1-2; D gene uncertain. The CDR3 runs 14 residues. CDR1 is SGDLS and CDR2 is YYNGEE in the germline V gene. The V end lost 5 bases, the J end lost 4 bases, and 15 bases lay between the germline ends. The CDR3 bases are TGTGCCAGCAGACGCTCCGGGGTGACCTATGGCTACACCTTC. As protein: CASRRSGVTYGYTF.

Points on this clone: Without the conserved terminal phenylalanine or tryptophan, this CDR3 likely stems from a read error. The chain employs TRBV4-2 and TRBJ1-2; D is unclear. V gave up 0 bases and J gave up 1 base, with 6 bases separating them. The length of the CDR3 is 14 residues. The V gene's germline CDR1 is LGHNA and CDR2 YNFKEQ. The CDR3 protein is CASSQEADNYGYTL. CDR3 nucleotides: TGTGCCAGCAGCCAAGAAGCAGATAACTATGGCTACACCCTC.

CDR3 DNA: TGTGCCAGTAGTATCCCCGGGGGGGGTAGCTATGGCTACACCTTC. Its translation is CASSIPGGGSYGYTF. The chain combines TRBV19 with TRBJ1-2; maybe TRBD1 (5 bases). This CDR3 is built from 15 residues. CDR1 is LNHDA, CDR2 SQIVND, per germline (reference sequence). The V gene lost 3 bases and the J gene lost 4 bases, with 15 bases spanning the gap.

This chain connects TRBV6-1 to TRBJ2-7, with 8 nucleotides matching TRBD1. After removal of 7 bases from V and 4 bases from J, the junction contained 9 bases not matched to a gene. Germline V CDR1 and CDR2: MNHNS, SASEGT. This CDR3 spans 14 amino acids. In nucleotides, the CDR3 is TGTGCCAGCACACGGGACAGGTCGGGGTACGAGCAGTACTTC. Its protein is CASTRDRSGYEQYF.

The CDR3 nucleotides read TGTGCCACACTCCCGTCACAGGGCCTAAATGAAAAACTGTTTTTT. Its translation is CATLPSQGLNEKLFF. J is TRBJ1-4 and V is TRBV6-5; the D gene is possibly TRBD1 (6 bases). The ends were cut back, 10 bases at V and 5 bases at J, with 20 bases in the middle. CDR3 size: 15 residues. Looked up from germline, CDR1 is MNHEY and CDR2 is SVGAGI.

The chain couples TRBV7-8 to TRBJ2-4; D possibly corresponds to TRBD2 (5 bases). The length of the CDR3 is 12 residues. Germline V gene sequence: CDR1 SGHVS, CDR2 FQNEAQ. V lost 10 bases and J lost 2, with 9 bases in between. CDR3: CATAGPKNIQYF. CDR3 coding DNA: TGTGCCACGGCGGGTCCCAAAAACATTCAGTACTTC.

The chain carries TRBV19 and TRBJ2-1; 10 nucleotides align to TRBD2. V was pared by 3 bases and J by 7 bases, with 6 bases of the junction left unmatched. CDR1 and CDR2 (germline): LNHDA, SQIVND (reference sequence). The CDR3 sequence is 15 residues long. The CDR3 loop is CASSISGGPRNEQFF. Here the CDR3 DNA reads TGTGCCAGTAGTATTAGCGGGGGGCCTAGAAATGAGCAGTTCTTC.